A single sample is the source of the 20 T cell receptor beta chains below, sequenced in a study of beta chain features in type 1 diabetes. The study, taken as a whole, reports: Type 1 diabetes patients had TCRB CDR3s that were shorter (moderately but significantly so) in all four CD4+ subsets.

The authors reverse transcribed all of the isolated RNA, so sequencing captured expressed TCRB transcripts. The table came from immunoSEQ multiplex PCR; TCRdb's copy has only in-frame clones and leaves some out. The sample contains about 740,000 clones, 13% of which appear only once. Antigen specificity for these receptors is unknown. The material sequenced was naive CD4+ T cells from blood. Receptor source: a man in his late teens or twenties with type 1 diabetes.

This clone has more than one count but fewer than ten. The sample contains more than one DNA sequence encoding this CDR3. The rearrangement uses TRBV29-1 and TRBJ1-1; unclear D gene. V gave up 4 bases and J gave up 0 bases, with 3 bases separating them. The CDR3 is made up of 11 amino acids. Germline CDR1 is SQVTM and CDR2 is ANQGSEA. The CDR3 reads CSVVVNTEAFF. The CDR3 coding sequence is TGCAGCGTTGTGGTGAACACTGAAGCTTTCTTT. The variable domain in full, completed from reference TRBV29-1 and TRBJ1-1, reads SAVISQKPSRDICQRGTSLTIQCQVDSQVTMMFWYRQQPGQSLTLIATANQGSEATYESGFVIDKFPISRPNLTFSTLTVSNMSPEDSSIYLCSVVVNTEAFFGQGTRLTVV.

This clone was seen more than once but under ten times. The V call is TRBV7-9, the J call TRBJ2-6, with a tentative D call TRBD1 (5 bases). Germline V gene lookup returns CDR1 SEHNR and CDR2 FQNEAQ (reference sequence). V was pared by 2 bases and J by 2 bases, with 7 bases between. The length of the CDR3 is 15 residues. This CDR3 is CASSLRGPGANVLTF. CDR3 in DNA: TGTGCCAGCAGCTTAAGGGGTCCTGGGGCCAACGTCCTGACTTTC.

The genes are TRBV30 and TRBJ1-1; D perhaps matches TRBD1 (6 bases). V was trimmed by 2 bases and J by 10 bases, leaving 14 bases between them. The CDR3 consists of 12 residues. From germline, CDR1 is GTSNPN and CDR2 SVGIG (reference sequence). DNA for the CDR3: TGTGCCTGGAGTTCAGGGGCGATAGGAGCTTTCTTT. It codes for CAWSSGAIGAFF.

This clone turned up a few times. The chain recombines TRBV30 with TRBJ2-1; D possibly corresponds to TRBD2 (7 bases). The CDR3 sequence is 15 residues long. Germline-derived CDR1 and CDR2 are GTSNPN and SVGIG (reference sequence). The ends were cut back, 2 bases at V and 7 bases at J, with 18 bases in the middle. This CDR3 reads CAWSPRGARANEQFF. DNA of the CDR3: TGTGCCTGGAGTCCTCGGGGGGCCAGGGCGAATGAGCAGTTCTTC.

The rearrangement joins TRBV4-1 to TRBJ2-6, with D unresolved. The CDR3 has 16 amino acids. Germline assignment: CDR1 MGHRA and CDR2 YSYEKL. Trimming took 3 bases from V and 0 from J, leaving 9 bases between them. In DNA form, the CDR3 reads TGCGCCAGCAGCCAGATCTCAGGCTCTGGGGCCAACGTCCTGACTTTC. This gives the protein CASSQISGSGANVLTF.

This chain joins TRBV6-6 and TRBJ2-7; TRBD1 or TRBD2 may be the D gene (5 bases each). Germline V gene data show CDR1 as MNHNY and CDR2 as SVGAGI (reference sequence). V gave up 4 bases and J gave up 5 bases, with 18 bases separating them. The CDR3 extends over 15 amino acids. CDR3: CASSSTRGAVDEQYF. As DNA, the CDR3 is TGTGCCAGCAGTTCCACCAGAGGGGCGGTGGACGAGCAGTACTTC.

The chain is built from TRBV5-1 and TRBJ2-7; TRBD1 aligns across 8 bases. V gave up 4 bases and J gave up 6 bases; unmatched junction bases: 21. Germline CDR1 is SGHRS and CDR2 is YFSETQ. This CDR3 comprises 18 residues. CDR3 sequence (DNA): TGCGCCAGCAGCCTGGACAGGGCTTCGGGCGGGCTATTACGCGAGCAGTACTTC. It specifies CASSLDRASGGLLREQYF. Complete variable domain (other parts from reference TRBV5-1 and TRBJ2-7): KAGVTQTPRYLIKTRGQQVTLSCSPISGHRSVSWYQQTPGQGLQFLFEYFSETQRNKGNFPGRFSGRQFSNSRSEMNVSTLELGDSALYLCASSLDRASGGLLREQYFGPGTRLTVT.

Concerning this clone itself: The sample holds other DNA sequences that translate to the same CDR3. The rearrangement links TRBV7-9 to TRBJ2-5; 10 nucleotides align to TRBD2. The CDR3 loop spans 14 amino acids. Trimming took 2 bases from V and 3 from J; bases not matched to a gene: 0. CDR1 is SEHNR, CDR2 FQNEAQ, per germline (reference sequence). The CDR3 loop is CASSLTSGEETQYF. CDR3 coding DNA: TGTGCCAGCAGCTTAACTAGCGGGGAAGAGACCCAGTACTTC.

This clone was found once. The V call is TRBV15, the J call TRBJ1-4, with 7 bases aligning to TRBD1. The length of the CDR3 is 19 residues. CDR1 LNHNV and CDR2 YYDKDF come from the germline V gene (reference sequence). V gave up 3 bases and J gave up 7 bases; unmatched junction bases: 20. CDR3: CATSSQWDSNFNRGEKLFF. The CDR3 nucleotides read TGTGCCACCAGCAGTCAATGGGACAGCAACTTTAATCGGGGTGAAAAACTGTTTTTT. Complete variable domain (other parts from reference TRBV15 and TRBJ1-4): DAMVIQNPRYQVTQFGKPVTLSCSQTLNHNVMYWYQQKSSQAPKLLFHYYDKDFNNEADTPDNFQSRRPNTSFCFLDIRSPGLGDTAMYLCATSSQWDSNFNRGEKLFFGSGTQLSVL.

This clone was recorded a few times. V usage is TRBV30 and J usage is TRBJ2-5, with TRBD2 identical over 9 bases. Germline V lookup: CDR1 GTSNPN, CDR2 SVGIG (reference sequence). CDR3 length: 13 residues. J gave up 4 bases and V 4 bases, and 4 bases lay outside the gene matches. The CDR3 region is CAWMSGGPETQYF. The DNA of the CDR3 is TGTGCCTGGATGAGCGGGGGGCCAGAGACCCAGTACTTC.

This clone was picked up a small number of times. The chain couples TRBV29-1 to TRBJ1-1, with a weak D call TRBD1 (5 bases). The CDR3 spans 11 residues. The V gene's germline CDR1 is SQVTM and CDR2 ANQGSEA. The V gene lost 8 bases and the J gene lost 7 bases, with 14 bases spanning the gap. DNA for the CDR3: TGCAGCAGTTGGGACGCAATTGAAGCTTTCTTT. This gives the protein CSSWDAIEAFF.

The chain is built from TRBV5-4 and TRBJ1-3; D call uncertain. This CDR3 has 17 amino acids. V was pared by 4 bases and J by 0 bases, with 17 bases between. Germline V gene data show CDR1 as SGHNT and CDR2 as YYREEE (reference sequence). This CDR3 is CASSGTAQRGSGNTIYF. CDR3 DNA: TGTGCCAGCAGCGGTACTGCTCAACGGGGCTCTGGAAACACCATATATTTT.

This clone came up a few times. This chain links TRBV28 with TRBJ2-1; D is ambiguous. The CDR3 loop spans 14 amino acids. Germline assignment: CDR1 MDHEN and CDR2 SYDVKM. V shed 6 bases and J shed 7 bases, with 16 bases lying between them. CDR3 in amino acids: CASRPPARDNEQFF. The DNA of the CDR3 is TGTGCCAGCAGACCCCCAGCTAGGGATAATGAGCAGTTCTTC.

The chain employs TRBV18 and TRBJ1-4; D may be TRBD1 (5 bases). The germline V gene encodes CDR1 KGHSH and CDR2 LQKENI. This CDR3 is 14 amino acids long. Trimming took 2 bases from V and 8 from J, leaving 12 bases between them. The CDR3 DNA is TGTGCCAGCTCACCATTGCAGGGAGGCGAAAAACTGTTTTTT. Translated: CASSPLQGGEKLFF. Variable domain in full (rest from reference TRBV18 and TRBJ1-4): NAGVMQNPRHLVRRRGQEARLRCSPMKGHSHVYWYRQLPEEGLKFMVYLQKENIIDESGMPKERFSAEFPKEGPSILRIQQVVRGDSAAYFCASSPLQGGEKLFFGSGTQLSVL.

V is TRBV2 and J is TRBJ2-7, with D hard to call. V was pared by 7 bases and J by 2 bases, with 12 bases between. The CDR3 contains 13 residues. Germline CDR1 SNHLY, CDR2 FYNNEI. CDR3 nucleotide sequence: TGTGCCAGCATCCCCCGGGCCACCTACGAGCAGTACTTC. It translates to CASIPRATYEQYF.

The J gene is TRBJ2-2, the V gene TRBV7-3; 11 nucleotides line up with TRBD1. Germline trimming cut 4 bases from V and 7 bases from J; bases unmatched to any gene: 5. Germline loops: CDR1 SGHTA, CDR2 FQGTGA. The CDR3 consists of 15 residues. DNA of the CDR3: TGTGCCAGCAGCTCCCGGACAGGGGGCAACGGGGAGCTGTTTTTT. Protein product: CASSSRTGGNGELFF.

This clone turned up a few times. V gene TRBV25-1 combines with J gene TRBJ1-1, with D possibly TRBD1 on 6 matching bases. V lost 8 bases, J lost 3 bases, and 13 bases lay in between. CDR3 size: 13 residues. The germline CDR1 and CDR2 sequences are MGHDK and SYGVNS. DNA of the CDR3: TGTGCCAGCGGAAGGGACATTTACACTGAAGCTTTCTTT. This codes for CASGRDIYTEAFF.

CDR3 nucleotides: TGTGCCAGCAGTACGGGACTGGGCGTCGTGGATACGCAGTATTTT. It is translated as CASSTGLGVVDTQYF. V usage is TRBV6-4 and J usage is TRBJ2-3; a possible D gene is TRBD2 (6 bases). The germline V gene encodes CDR1 MRHNA and CDR2 SNTAGT. The CDR3 spans 15 residues. The V and J ends lost 5 bases and 6 bases respectively, with 18 bases between them.

This rearrangement joins TRBV30 to TRBJ2-3; D gene uncertain. Trimming shortened V by 5 bases and J by 4 bases, and 10 bases separated the two germline ends. The V gene's germline CDR1 is GTSNPN and CDR2 SVGIG (reference sequence). The CDR3 is 12 residues long. In nucleotides, the CDR3 is TGTGCCTGGTCCATGGGTTCAGATACGCAGTATTTT. Protein: CAWSMGSDTQYF.

V and J are TRBV7-9 and TRBJ2-7; no reliable D call. Germline values: CDR1 SEHNR, CDR2 FQNEAQ (reference sequence). The CDR3 covers 11 residues. V was clipped by 7 bases and J by 6 bases, with 10 bases between them. The CDR3 region has the DNA TGTGCCAGCACCTTCGAGAGCGAGCAGTACTTC. Protein: CASTFESEQYF.